A single sample is the source of the 26 T cell receptor beta chains below, sequenced in a study of memory CD4+ T cells and cytomegalovirus serostatus. Single viable CD3+CD4+CD8-CD45RO+ cells were sorted as the memory CD4+ T cells. Repertoires were generated with immunoSEQ multiplex PCR, while TCRdb's copy carries only in-frame clones and drops some. In the table there are approximately 47,000 clones, around 80% of which are singletons. Material: memory CD4+ T cells from blood. All receptors come from an adult in good health and CMV-seronegative.

The DNA for the CDR3 is TGCGCCAGCAGCCAAGATCCCTACTATGGCTACACCTTC. Amino acids: CASSQDPYYGYTF. The chain couples TRBV4-1 to TRBJ1-2; D not certain. Deletions cut 0 bases from V and 3 bases from J, with 5 bases between. The CDR3 loop spans 13 amino acids. CDR1 and CDR2 (germline): MGHRA, YSYEKL.

The rearrangement uses TRBV20-1 and TRBJ1-1; D call uncertain. Germline V gene sequence: CDR1 DFQATT, CDR2 SNEGSKA (reference sequence). The CDR3 is made up of 11 amino acids. Here the CDR3 reads CAERGGTEAFF. The CDR3, as DNA: TGCGCCGAGCGGGGTGGCACTGAAGCTTTCTTT.

This clone has a handful of counts. V usage is TRBV30 and J usage is TRBJ1-1; TRBD1 matches 9 bases. In germline, CDR1 is GTSNPN, CDR2 SVGIG (reference sequence). The junction had 2 bases not matched to a gene; V was cut back by 1 base and J by 5 bases. CDR3 length: 13 residues. The CDR3 DNA sequence: TGTGCCTGGAGTGCTGACAGGGGGACTGAAGCTTTCTTT. Translated, it gives CAWSADRGTEAFF.

Only a few counts were recorded for this clone. This chain links TRBV6-1 with TRBJ2-2; 9 bases line up with TRBD2. V shed 7 bases, J shed 6 bases, and the junction held 6 bases outside the gene matches. Germline V gene sequence: CDR1 MNHNS, CDR2 SASEGT. The CDR3 length is 14 residues. CDR3 amino acids: CASNLGLASGELFF. Written as DNA, the CDR3 is TGTGCCAGCAATCTGGGACTAGCATCCGGGGAGCTGTTTTTT.

The chain carries TRBV9 and TRBJ2-1; 7 bases match TRBD2. J was trimmed by 3 bases and V by 6 bases; bases with no gene match: 3. Per germline, CDR1 SGDLS and CDR2 YYNGEE. This CDR3 is built from 13 residues. The CDR3, as DNA: TGTGCCAGCAACCTAGCGGACTACAATGAGCAGTTCTTC. It encodes CASNLADYNEQFF.

This clone is a singleton in its sample. V and J are TRBV7-6 and TRBJ1-2, with 10 bases matching TRBD1. Germline lookup yields CDR1 SGHVS and CDR2 FNYEAQ. This CDR3 spans 16 amino acids. With 2 bases clipped from V and 7 bases from J, the junction kept 10 bases outside the gene matches. CDR3 DNA sequence: TGTGCCAGCAGCTTAATGACAGGGGGCGGGTTTTTTGGCTACACCTTC. It translates to CASSLMTGGGFFGYTF.

This clone occurred once. V is TRBV2 and J is TRBJ2-7; no clear D gene. The germline V gene encodes CDR1 SNHLY and CDR2 FYNNEI. The CDR3 totals 11 residues. V lost 7 bases and J 1 base, leaving 5 bases between the germline ends. The DNA of the CDR3 is TGTGCCAGCACAGGTTCCTACGAGCAGTACTTC. This sequence encodes CASTGSYEQYF.

The rearrangement joins TRBV7-8 to TRBJ2-7, with D tentatively TRBD2 (5 bases). V gave up 4 bases and J gave up 3 bases, with 7 bases separating them. The germline CDR1 and CDR2 sequences are SGHVS and FQNEAQ. This CDR3 spans 12 amino acids. Written as DNA, the CDR3 is TGTGCCAGCAGCTCAGGACTCTACGAGCAGTACTTC. Protein sequence: CASSSGLYEQYF. Full variable domain (remainder filled in from reference TRBV7-8 and TRBJ2-7): GAGVSQSPRYKVAKRGQDVALRCDPISGHVSLFWYQQALGQGPEFLTYFQNEAQLDKSGLPSDRFFAERPEGSVSTLKIQRTQQEDSAVYLCASSSGLYEQYFGPGTRLTVT.

Comments on this clone: This same CDR3 is encoded by further DNA sequences in the sample. The chain uses TRBV2 and TRBJ1-3, with unresolved D. Deletions cut 4 bases from V and 3 bases from J, with 10 bases between. CDR3 size: 14 residues. Germline lookup yields CDR1 SNHLY and CDR2 FYNNEI. The CDR3 DNA sequence: TGTGCCAGCAGTGCCCGGACGAGTGGAAACACCATATATTTT. This gives the protein CASSARTSGNTIYF. Full variable domain (rest looked up from reference TRBV2 and TRBJ1-3): EPEVTQTPSHQVTQMGQEVILRCVPISNHLYFYWYRQILGQKVEFLVSFYNNEISEKSEIFDDQFSVERPDGSNFTLKIRSTKLEDSAMYFCASSARTSGNTIYFGEGSWLTVV.

The gene calls are TRBV19 and TRBJ1-1; D may be TRBD1 (6 bases). There are 11 residues in the CDR3. CDR1 is LNHDA, CDR2 SQIVND, per germline (reference sequence). With 5 bases removed from V and 8 bases from J, the gap between germline ends came to 9 bases. The CDR3: CASSPGQEAFF. The CDR3 DNA follows: TGTGCCAGTAGTCCCGGACAGGAAGCTTTCTTT.

The J gene is TRBJ1-1, the V gene TRBV25-1, with a tentative D call TRBD1 (6 bases). Trimming pared 3 bases from V and 1 base from J, leaving 12 bases between. CDR1 is MGHDK, CDR2 SYGVNS, per germline. The length of the CDR3 is 15 residues. The CDR3 loop is CASSDLPGQNTEAFF. Written as DNA, the CDR3 is TGTGCCAGCAGTGACTTACCGGGACAGAACACTGAAGCTTTCTTT. The full variable domain, in which reference TRBV25-1 and TRBJ1-1 provide the parts outside the CDR3, is EADIYQTPRYLVIGTGKKITLECSQTMGHDKMYWYQQDPGMELHLIHYSYGVNSTEKGDLSSESTVSRIRTEHFPLTLESARPSHTSQYLCASSDLPGQNTEAFFGQGTRLTVV.

This clone was observed a single time. The gene calls are TRBV14 and TRBJ2-7, with a possible D match to TRBD2 (6 bases). V shed 8 bases and J shed 6 bases, with 17 bases lying between them. Germline CDR1 and CDR2: SGHDN and FVKESK. CDR3 size: 13 residues. This CDR3 is CASGGGTQREQYF. CDR3 nucleotides: TGTGCCAGCGGAGGAGGGACCCAGCGCGAGCAGTACTTC.

This chain links TRBV6-6 with TRBJ1-2; D call uncertain. Trimming took 6 bases from V and 4 from J, leaving 12 bases between them. The CDR3 spans 13 residues. From germline, CDR1 is MNHNY and CDR2 SVGAGI (reference sequence). CDR3 sequence (DNA): TGTGCCAGCAGCCAGGACTCGCTCTATGGCTACACCTTC. Translating it yields CASSQDSLYGYTF.

This sequence joins TRBV4-1 and TRBJ2-1; 11 bases line up with TRBD2. Trimming took 6 bases from V and 7 from J; bases not matched to a gene: 5. The CDR3 length is 14 residues. Germline V lookup: CDR1 MGHRA, CDR2 YSYEKL. Here the CDR3 DNA reads TGCGCCAGCAGATTAGCGGGGGGGCTGAATGAGCAGTTCTTC. Amino acid sequence: CASRLAGGLNEQFF.

Only one count was recorded for this clone. This chain uses TRBV2 with TRBJ1-5, with 8 bases fitting TRBD1. The germline V gene encodes CDR1 SNHLY and CDR2 FYNNEI. This CDR3 is built from 16 residues. The V segment lost 4 bases and the J segment 2 bases; nucleotides outside the gene matches: 7. In nucleotides, the CDR3 is TGTGCCAGCAGTGCGGGTCAGGGGGCAGGCAATCAGCCCCAGCATTTT. Translation gives CASSAGQGAGNQPQHF.

In its sample, this clone was seen a few times. Other nucleotide sequences in the sample specify the same CDR3. The V gene is TRBV7-2, the J gene TRBJ2-5; 7 bases are shared with TRBD2. The CDR3 totals 14 residues. Trimming removed 0 bases from V and 5 bases from J; junction bases left unmatched: 3. Germline-derived CDR1 and CDR2 are SGHTA and FQGNSA. CDR3 nucleotide sequence: TGTGCCAGCAGCTTAGCGGGGGGGGTGGAGACCCAGTACTTC. It is translated as CASSLAGGVETQYF. The whole variable domain, filled in from reference TRBV7-2 and TRBJ2-5, reads GAGVSQSPSNKVTEKGKDVELRCDPISGHTALYWYRQSLGQGLEFLIYFQGNSAPDKSGLPSDRFSAERTGGSVSTLTIQRTQQEDSAVYLCASSLAGGVETQYFGPGTRLLVL.

This chain uses TRBV30 with TRBJ1-3; tentatively, D is TRBD1 (5 bases). Trimming took off 4 bases at V and 2 bases at J, with 9 bases between the two ends. The CDR3 extends over 13 amino acids. Per the germline V gene, CDR1 is GTSNPN and CDR2 is SVGIG (reference sequence). As DNA, the CDR3 is TGTGCCTGGAATAAGGGGACTGGAAACACCATATATTTT. Residues: CAWNKGTGNTIYF.

The chain carries TRBV30 and TRBJ2-2, with D unclear. Trimming removed 3 bases at V and 5 bases at J, with 4 bases between. This CDR3 comprises 11 residues. The germline gives CDR1 GTSNPN, CDR2 SVGIG (reference sequence). The CDR3, as DNA: TGTGCCTGGAGGGATACCGGGGAGCTGTTTTTT. Translated, it gives CAWRDTGELFF. The variable domain in full, completed from reference TRBV30 and TRBJ2-2, reads SQTIHQWPATLVQPVGSPLSLECTVEGTSNPNLYWYRQAAGRGLQLLFYSVGIGQISSEVPQNLSASRPQDRQFILSSKKLLLSDSGFYLCAWRDTGELFFGEGSRLTVL.

As DNA, the CDR3 is TGTGCCAGCCGCGGGGACTTCAATCAGCCCCAGCATTTT. Its translation is CASRGDFNQPQHF. The J gene is TRBJ1-5, the V gene TRBV6-1, with D tentatively TRBD1 (5 bases). V shed 8 bases and J shed 3 bases, with 11 bases lying between them. Germline V gene data show CDR1 as MNHNS and CDR2 as SASEGT. The CDR3 has 13 amino acids.

The chain combines TRBV2 with TRBJ2-1; 7 bases align to TRBD2. This CDR3 comprises 15 residues. Germline V gene lookup returns CDR1 SNHLY and CDR2 FYNNEI. V lost 8 bases, J lost 7 bases, and 14 bases stayed unmatched. CDR3 nucleotide sequence: TGTGCCAGCTCTCGAGGTGGGGAGGGCCCAAATGAGCAGTTCTTC. It codes for CASSRGGEGPNEQFF.

This chain links TRBV2 with TRBJ2-7, with 8 nucleotides matching TRBD2. Germline loops: CDR1 SNHLY, CDR2 FYNNEI. J was trimmed by 2 bases and V by 6 bases; bases with no gene match: 3. This CDR3 contains 13 residues. CDR3 coding DNA: TGTGCCAGCAGCGTTAGCGGGGCCTACGAGCAGTACTTC. It specifies CASSVSGAYEQYF. Supplemented by reference TRBV2 and TRBJ2-7, the full variable domain reads EPEVTQTPSHQVTQMGQEVILRCVPISNHLYFYWYRQILGQKVEFLVSFYNNEISEKSEIFDDQFSVERPDGSNFTLKIRSTKLEDSAMYFCASSVSGAYEQYFGPGTRLTVT.

The chain joins TRBV7-9 to TRBJ2-7; a weak D match, TRBD2 (6 bases). In germline, CDR1 is SEHNR, CDR2 FQNEAQ (reference sequence). The CDR3 contains 14 residues. Trimming removed 6 bases at V and 0 bases at J, with 12 bases between. This CDR3 reads CASSWDSSSYEQYF. The CDR3 DNA is TGTGCCAGCAGTTGGGACTCTAGCTCCTACGAGCAGTACTTC.

Comment on this clone: Other DNA sequences in this specimen translate into the identical CDR3. The CDR3 here is CASSLGASGNTIYF. CDR3 DNA sequence: TGCGCCAGCAGCTTGGGGGCATCTGGAAACACCATATATTTT. The chain has TRBV5-1 and TRBJ1-3; unclear D gene. V dropped 0 bases and J dropped 1 base, with 5 bases sitting between them. This CDR3 comprises 14 residues. Germline CDR1 and CDR2: SGHRS and YFSETQ.

The V call is TRBV19, the J call TRBJ2-2; 8 bases line up with TRBD1. This CDR3 has 15 amino acids. The ends lost 7 bases at V and 4 bases at J; junction bases unmatched: 8. Germline V CDR1 and CDR2: LNHDA, SQIVND (reference sequence). This CDR3 reads CASIPGQAGTGELFF. The CDR3 DNA sequence: TGTGCCAGTATCCCGGGACAGGCGGGCACCGGGGAGCTGTTTTTT. Full variable domain (outside the CDR3, taken from reference TRBV19 and TRBJ2-2): DGGITQSPKYLFRKEGQNVTLSCEQNLNHDAMYWYRQDPGQGLRLIYYSQIVNDFQKGDIAEGYSVSREKKESFPLTVTSAQKNPTAFYLCASIPGQAGTGELFFGEGSRLTVL.

This clone was detected only a few times. The CDR3 sequence is CASSLVGGTETQYF. In DNA, the CDR3 is TGTGCCAGCAGCTTAGTGGGTGGCACAGAGACCCAGTACTTC. V usage is TRBV7-2 and J usage is TRBJ2-5; D is unresolved. The germline V and J ends were trimmed by 1 base and 4 bases, with 10 bases remaining between them. There are 14 residues in the CDR3. Germline V gene data show CDR1 as SGHTA and CDR2 as FQGNSA.

This clone was detected a few times. In DNA, the CDR3 is TGTGCCAGCAGTCCCACAGGGGTCTATGGCTACACCTTC. Amino acids: CASSPTGVYGYTF. This chain connects TRBV6-5 to TRBJ1-2; 7 bases fit TRBD1. The CDR3 runs 13 residues. V gave up 5 bases and J gave up 4 bases; unmatched junction bases: 4. From germline, CDR1 is MNHEY and CDR2 SVGAGI.